The clone carrying this T cell receptor (beta chain) turned up a few times. The data were taken from a study of quantifying T cell responses using KT2 cells. Study as a whole: cDNA was made from DNase-treated RNA using alpha and beta constant primers.

Each cDNA got a UMI-containing oligo ligated at its 3' end. The first PCR ran approximately 4 cycles with an equimolar RC1.1 and RC1.2 beta primer mix. In TCRdb, the UMI-ligation and nested PCR reads were re-called with MiXCR into one record per CDR3 protein. The sample carries over 55,000 distinct CDR3 sequences, 9% to 15% recorded once. Germline V gives CDR1 MGHRA, CDR2 YSYEKL. This CDR3 comprises 16 residues. V lost 2 bases, J lost 2 bases, and 12 bases lay in between. This receptor was obtained from a human donor. The sequenced material came from PBMCs spiked with cells of the T cell clone KT2. The genes are TRBV4-1 and TRBJ2-2, with D uncertain. The CDR3 bases are TGCGCCAGCAGCCAATCCCCAGTGTCAAACACCGGGGAGCTGTTTTTT. It encodes CASSQSPVSNTGELFF.